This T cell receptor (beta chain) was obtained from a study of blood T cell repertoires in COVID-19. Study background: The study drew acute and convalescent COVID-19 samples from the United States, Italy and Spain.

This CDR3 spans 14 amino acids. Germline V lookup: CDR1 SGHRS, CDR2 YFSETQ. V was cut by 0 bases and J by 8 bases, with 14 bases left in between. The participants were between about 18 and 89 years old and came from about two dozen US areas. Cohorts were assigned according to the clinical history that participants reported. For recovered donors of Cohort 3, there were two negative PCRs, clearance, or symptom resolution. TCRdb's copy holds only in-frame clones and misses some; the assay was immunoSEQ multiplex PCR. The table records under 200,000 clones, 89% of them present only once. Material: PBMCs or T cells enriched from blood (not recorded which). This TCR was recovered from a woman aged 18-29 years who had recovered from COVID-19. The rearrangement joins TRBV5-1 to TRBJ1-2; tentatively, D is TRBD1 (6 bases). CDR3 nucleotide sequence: TGCGCCAGCAGCTTGGCCGCAGGGGCGTCGGGCTACACCTTC. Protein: CASSLAAGASGYTF. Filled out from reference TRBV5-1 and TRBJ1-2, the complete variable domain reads KAGVTQTPRYLIKTRGQQVTLSCSPISGHRSVSWYQQTPGQGLQFLFEYFSETQRNKGNFPGRFSGRQFSNSRSEMNVSTLELGDSALYLCASSLAAGASGYTFGSGTRLTVV.